This T cell receptor beta chain was identified in a study of cytomegalovirus exposure and HLA in healthy donors. Study-wide points: It was in a later analysis that TCR association rates were seen to vary by HLA locus, highest for DRB1 and lowest for HLA-C. Productive status was seen about 87% or about 30% of the time for most TCR beta V segments in an earlier analysis. In a later analysis, V- and J-gene trimming of beta chains associated with a DCLRE1C missense variant, replicated independently.

As for this clone: Its antigen is undetermined.

Both 60 Vbeta primers and 13 Jbeta primers went into the PCR. Sequencing used immunoSEQ multiplex PCR; TCRdb keeps in-frame clones, though not all of them. The sample records 75,000 to 100,000 clones, under 85% being singletons. Sequences were obtained from PBMCs. The receptor's source is a man younger than 35 in good health and CMV-seropositive.

This CDR3 reads CASSQGSQPQHF. The CDR3 nucleotides read TGCGCCAGCAGCCAAGGTAGTCAGCCCCAGCATTTT. The chain is built from TRBV4-1 and TRBJ1-5, with no clear D. The CDR3 extends over 12 amino acids. V lost 1 base and J 6 bases, leaving 4 bases between the germline ends. CDR1 is MGHRA and CDR2 is YSYEKL in the germline V gene.